This TCR beta chain appears in the sequencing data of a study of blood T cells in healthy people across ages (dated by TCRdb to between 2015 and 2016). The study in broad terms: Template switching captured roughly one uniquely barcoded TCR beta cDNA molecule per two T cells in model experiments. For two donors (one aged 18 to 30 and one aged 80 or older), the study analyzed two additional independent replicas of 1 million unique cDNA reads from the same blood draw. To avoid experimental bias, donors of different ages were distributed randomly across sequencing lanes. The study measured age-related changes in TCR beta repertoire diversity using deep sequencing normalized with unique cDNA molecular identifiers. Four age groups were formed from the donors: young (average approximately 15 years), middle-aged (just under 40), aged (under 70) and long-lived (approximately 80). What the research found in general, with its limitations: As age increased, observed TCR beta diversity per million T cells dropped in a roughly linear way, and a significant reduction was already evident by age 40. Estimates of total diversity based on one million sequenced T cells were regarded as lower bounds and as underestimates. The CMV infection status of donors was not known, potentially confounding age-related changes in expanded clonotypes. Since profiling was done on bulk unsorted PBMCs, naive and antigen-experienced compartments could not be conclusively compared. There was a strong correlation between observed TCR beta diversity and the percentage of naive T cells measured by flow cytometry. Compared with the aged group, more naive CD4+ T cells, fewer expanded clones and increased TCR diversity were shown by the long-lived group, suggesting age selection.

Donors were roughly 40 systemically healthy Caucasian individuals from Russia aged roughly 6 to 95 years. Each donor gave approximately 9.4 milliliters of peripheral blood, drawn into EDTA-treated Vacutainer tubes. Ficoll-Paque density-gradient centrifugation was used to isolate PBMCs, with at least 7 million obtained per sample. Trizol reagent was used to extract total RNA from PBMCs, with at least 5 micrograms per sample. The percentages of naive CD45RAhigh/CD27high T cells were determined by flow cytometry on a PBMC aliquot from every donor. Library preparation was by 5' RACE. Sequencing was performed on an Illumina HiSeq 2500. The second PCR ran for roughly 7 to 11 cycles and used a J-beta primer mix along with a sample-barcoded 5' primer. A unique molecular identifier was introduced onto each TCR beta cDNA molecule by a template-switch 5' adaptor carrying 12 random nucleotides. Each sample yielded at least 3 million CDR3-containing paired-end reads. The Mint cDNA synthesis kit, primed by a TRBC-specific oligonucleotide, was used to synthesize first-strand cDNA from all RNA. All cDNA was treated with uracil-DNA glycosylase and then went through a first 18-cycle PCR with the universal primers M1SS and BC2_uni_R. As for the authors' bioinformatics: For normalization, 1 million high-quality reads, each with a distinct molecular identifier, were randomly selected from each sample. Instead of being binned into consensus sequences, reads that shared molecular identifiers were thrown out. MiTCR, with a Q25 quality threshold and the strictest error-elimination algorithm, was used for CDR3 identification, clonotype clustering and error correction. A nonparametric unseen species model with Euler transformation was used to estimate a lower bound on total TCR beta diversity. The raw public data were reprocessed by TCRdb itself: fastp quality trimming at Q25, MiXCR clonotype calling, in-frame beta chains only. Each CDR3 protein gets just one entry, which takes the most common genes and DNA from the rows behind it. The V and J calls come from TCRdb's annotation, not from the publication. Within this sample are about 1.7 million distinct CDR3 sequences, with about 28% of them counted one time only. The top ten clonotypes cover roughly 8% of the sample.

The germline V gene specifies MNHEY as CDR1 and SVGAGI as CDR2. Trimming takes 8 bases from V and 3 bases from J, and the germline ends sit 16 bases apart. Its CDR3 holds 14 amino acids, cysteine through phenylalanine. Here the CDR3 DNA is all that survives: 42 bases in frame from base 1. In the case of this clonotype: Its antigen is not yet known. Nothing much larger sits one base from this clone, and base qualities are not available.

This TCR derives from a woman younger than 45 in good health. Sample: blood. In this chain, TRBV6-5 is recombined with TRBJ1-2; a weak D assignment points to TRBD1 (5 bases agree). The nucleotide sequence is given as TGTGCCAGCGGTACCATCGGCAGGGACTATGGCTACACCTTC. Translated, this is CASGTIGRDYGYTF.